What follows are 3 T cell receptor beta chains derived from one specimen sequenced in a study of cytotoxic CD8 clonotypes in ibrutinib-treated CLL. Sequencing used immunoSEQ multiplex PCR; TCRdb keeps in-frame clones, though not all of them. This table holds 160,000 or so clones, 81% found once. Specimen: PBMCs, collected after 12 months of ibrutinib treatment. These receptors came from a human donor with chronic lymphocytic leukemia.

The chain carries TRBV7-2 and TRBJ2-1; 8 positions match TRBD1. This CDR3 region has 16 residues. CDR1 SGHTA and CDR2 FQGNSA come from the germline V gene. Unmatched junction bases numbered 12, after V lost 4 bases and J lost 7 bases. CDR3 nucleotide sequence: TGTGCCAGCAGCTCAACGGACAGGGTCTCTGGGAATGAGCAGTTCTTC. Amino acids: CASSSTDRVSGNEQFF.

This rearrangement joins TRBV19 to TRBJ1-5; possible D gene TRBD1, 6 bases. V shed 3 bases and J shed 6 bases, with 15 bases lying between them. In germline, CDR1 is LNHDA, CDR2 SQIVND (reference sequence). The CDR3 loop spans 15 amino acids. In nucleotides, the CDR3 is TGTGCCAGTAGTATTTCTGGGGGGGCGGGTCAGCCCCAGCATTTT. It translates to CASSISGGAGQPQHF.

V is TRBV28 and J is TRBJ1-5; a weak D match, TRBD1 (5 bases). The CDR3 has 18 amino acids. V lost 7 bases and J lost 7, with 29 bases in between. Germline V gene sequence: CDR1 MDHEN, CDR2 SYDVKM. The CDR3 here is CASNPRGRRPGGRQPQHF. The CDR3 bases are TGTGCCAGCAATCCCCGCGGACGTCGGCCCGGGGGTAGACAGCCCCAGCATTTT.